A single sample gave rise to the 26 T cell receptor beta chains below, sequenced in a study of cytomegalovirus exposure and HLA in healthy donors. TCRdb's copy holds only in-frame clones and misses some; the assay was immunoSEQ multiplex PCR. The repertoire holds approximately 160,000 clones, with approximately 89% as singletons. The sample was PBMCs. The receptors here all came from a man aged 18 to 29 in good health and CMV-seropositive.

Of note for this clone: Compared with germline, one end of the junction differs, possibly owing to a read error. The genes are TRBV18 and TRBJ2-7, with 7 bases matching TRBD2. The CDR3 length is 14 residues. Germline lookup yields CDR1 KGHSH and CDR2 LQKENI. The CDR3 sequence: CASSPLASSYEQYF. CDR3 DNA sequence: TGTGCCAGCTCCCCACTAGCGTCCTCCTACGAGCAGTACTTC.

CDR3 loop: CASRRTAITYEQYF. Written as DNA, the CDR3 is TGTGCCAGCAGACGGACAGCTATAACCTACGAGCAGTACTTC. The chain recombines TRBV6-1 with TRBJ2-7, with TRBD1 as a possible D gene (6 bases). In germline, CDR1 is MNHNS, CDR2 SASEGT. Trimming pared 6 bases from V and 2 bases from J, leaving 14 bases between. This CDR3 spans 14 amino acids.

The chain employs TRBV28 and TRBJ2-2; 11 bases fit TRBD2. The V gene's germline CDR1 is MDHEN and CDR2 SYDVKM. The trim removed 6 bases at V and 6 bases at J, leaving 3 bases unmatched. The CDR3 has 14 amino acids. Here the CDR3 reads CASSRLAGSGELFF. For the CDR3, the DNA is TGTGCCAGCAGCCGACTAGCGGGGTCCGGGGAGCTGTTTTTT.

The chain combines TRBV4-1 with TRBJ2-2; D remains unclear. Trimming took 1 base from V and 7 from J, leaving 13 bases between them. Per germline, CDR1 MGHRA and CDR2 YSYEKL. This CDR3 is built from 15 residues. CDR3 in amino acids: CASSQGDIESGELFF. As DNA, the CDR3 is TGCGCCAGCAGCCAAGGCGACATAGAAAGCGGGGAGCTGTTTTTT.

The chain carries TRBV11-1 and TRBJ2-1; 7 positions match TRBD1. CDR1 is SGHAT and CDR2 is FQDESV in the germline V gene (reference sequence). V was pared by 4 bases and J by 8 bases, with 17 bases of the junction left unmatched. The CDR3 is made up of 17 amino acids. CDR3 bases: TGTGCCAGCAGCTCTTATAGAGACAGGGCCGCCGGTGATGAGCAGTTCTTC. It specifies CASSSYRDRAAGDEQFF.

Here the CDR3 reads CASSSGQGTNTGELFF. CDR3 nucleotide sequence: TGTGCCAGCAGTTCCGGACAGGGGACAAACACCGGGGAGCTGTTTTTT. This chain connects TRBV28 to TRBJ2-2; TRBD1 aligns across 9 bases. This CDR3 contains 16 residues. The germline V gene encodes CDR1 MDHEN and CDR2 SYDVKM. V lost 4 bases, J lost 2 bases, and 5 bases stayed unmatched.

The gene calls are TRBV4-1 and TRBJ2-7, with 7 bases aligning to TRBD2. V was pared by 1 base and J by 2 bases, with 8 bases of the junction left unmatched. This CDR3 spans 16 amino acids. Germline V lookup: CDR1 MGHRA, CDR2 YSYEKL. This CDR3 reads CASSQVGLAEAYEQYF. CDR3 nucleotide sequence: TGCGCCAGCAGCCAAGTGGGGCTAGCGGAGGCCTACGAGCAGTACTTC.

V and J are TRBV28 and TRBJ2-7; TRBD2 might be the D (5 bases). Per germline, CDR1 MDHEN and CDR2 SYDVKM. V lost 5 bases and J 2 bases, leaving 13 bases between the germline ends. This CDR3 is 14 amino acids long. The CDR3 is CASSLSTRAYEQYF. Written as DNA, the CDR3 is TGTGCCAGCAGTCTGTCTACTAGGGCCTACGAGCAGTACTTC.

The CDR3 here is CASRTGTGDQKETQYF. The CDR3, as DNA: TGTGCCAGCAGGACCGGGACAGGGGACCAGAAAGAGACCCAGTACTTC. The gene calls are TRBV2 and TRBJ2-5; TRBD1 agrees at 10 bases. The trim removed 6 bases at V and 3 bases at J, leaving 10 bases unmatched. The germline V gene has CDR1 SNHLY and CDR2 FYNNEI. The CDR3 extends over 16 amino acids.

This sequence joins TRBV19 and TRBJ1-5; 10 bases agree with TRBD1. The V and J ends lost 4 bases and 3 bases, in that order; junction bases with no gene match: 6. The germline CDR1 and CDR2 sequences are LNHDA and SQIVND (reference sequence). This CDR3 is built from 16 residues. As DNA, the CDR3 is TGTGCCAGTAGTACGCGGACAGGGGGGGACAATCAGCCCCAGCATTTT. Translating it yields CASSTRTGGDNQPQHF.

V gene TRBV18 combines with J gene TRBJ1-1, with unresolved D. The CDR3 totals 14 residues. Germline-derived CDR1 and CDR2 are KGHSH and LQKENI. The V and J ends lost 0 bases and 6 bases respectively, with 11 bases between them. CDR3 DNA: TGTGCCAGCTCACCACCGTTGGTGAGCGCTGAAGCTTTCTTT. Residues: CASSPPLVSAEAFF.

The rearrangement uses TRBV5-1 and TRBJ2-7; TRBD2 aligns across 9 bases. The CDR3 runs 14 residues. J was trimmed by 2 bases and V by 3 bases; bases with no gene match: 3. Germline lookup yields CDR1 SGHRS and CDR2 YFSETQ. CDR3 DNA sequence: TGCGCCAGCAGCTCCGGGACTAGCCCCTACGAGCAGTACTTC. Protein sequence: CASSSGTSPYEQYF.

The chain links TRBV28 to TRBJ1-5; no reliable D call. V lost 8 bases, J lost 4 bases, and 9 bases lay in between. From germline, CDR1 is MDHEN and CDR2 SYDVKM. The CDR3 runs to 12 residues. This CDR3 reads CASEEDNQPQHF. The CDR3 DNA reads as TGTGCCAGCGAGGAGGATAATCAGCCCCAGCATTTT.

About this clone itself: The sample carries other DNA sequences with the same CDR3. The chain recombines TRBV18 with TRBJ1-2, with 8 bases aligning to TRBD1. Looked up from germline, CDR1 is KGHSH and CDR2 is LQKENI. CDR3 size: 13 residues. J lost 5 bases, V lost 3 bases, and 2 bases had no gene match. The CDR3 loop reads CASSPDRDYGYTF. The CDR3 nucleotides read TGTGCCAGCTCACCGGACAGGGATTATGGCTACACCTTC.

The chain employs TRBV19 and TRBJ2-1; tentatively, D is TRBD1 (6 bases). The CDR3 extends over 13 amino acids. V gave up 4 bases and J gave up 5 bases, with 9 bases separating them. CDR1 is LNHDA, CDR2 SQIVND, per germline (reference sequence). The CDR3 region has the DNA TGTGCCAGTAGTACAGGGGTGCACAATGAGCAGTTCTTC. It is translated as CASSTGVHNEQFF.

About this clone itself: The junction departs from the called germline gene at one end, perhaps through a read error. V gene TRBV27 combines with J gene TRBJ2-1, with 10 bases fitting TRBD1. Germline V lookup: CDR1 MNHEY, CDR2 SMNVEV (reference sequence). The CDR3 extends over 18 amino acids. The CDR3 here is CASSITGTGALLYSEQFF. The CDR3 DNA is TGTGCCAGCAGCATAACCGGGACAGGGGCCCTACTTTACAGTGAGCAGTTCTTC.

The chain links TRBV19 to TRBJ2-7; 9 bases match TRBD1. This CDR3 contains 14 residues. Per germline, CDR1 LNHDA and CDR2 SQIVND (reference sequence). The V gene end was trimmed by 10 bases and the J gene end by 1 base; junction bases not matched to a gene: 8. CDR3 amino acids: CATSTGGPSYEQYF. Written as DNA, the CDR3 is TGTGCCACCTCCACAGGGGGCCCATCCTACGAGCAGTACTTC.

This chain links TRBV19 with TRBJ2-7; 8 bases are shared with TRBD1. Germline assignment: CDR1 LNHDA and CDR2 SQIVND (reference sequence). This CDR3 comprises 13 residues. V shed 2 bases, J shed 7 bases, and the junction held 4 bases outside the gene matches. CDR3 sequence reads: CASSIQGAWEQYF. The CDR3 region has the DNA TGTGCCAGTAGTATACAGGGGGCGTGGGAGCAGTACTTC.

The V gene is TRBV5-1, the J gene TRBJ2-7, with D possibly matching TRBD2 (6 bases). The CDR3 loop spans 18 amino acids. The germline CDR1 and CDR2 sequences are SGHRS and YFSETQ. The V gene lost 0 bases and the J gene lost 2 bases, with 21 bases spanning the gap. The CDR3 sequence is CASSLAPRDSRITYEQYF. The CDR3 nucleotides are TGCGCCAGCAGCTTGGCCCCCCGGGACTCCCGTATTACCTACGAGCAGTACTTC.

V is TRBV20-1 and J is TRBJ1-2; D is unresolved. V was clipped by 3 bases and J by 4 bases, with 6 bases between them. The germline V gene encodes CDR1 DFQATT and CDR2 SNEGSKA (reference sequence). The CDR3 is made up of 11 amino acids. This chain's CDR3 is CSASIIYGYTF. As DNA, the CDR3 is TGCAGTGCTAGTATAATCTATGGCTACACCTTC.

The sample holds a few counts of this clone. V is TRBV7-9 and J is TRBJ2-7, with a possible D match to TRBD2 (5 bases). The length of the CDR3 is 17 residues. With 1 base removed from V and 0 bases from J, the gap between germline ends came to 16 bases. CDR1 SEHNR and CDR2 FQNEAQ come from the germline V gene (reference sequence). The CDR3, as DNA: TGTGCCAGCAGCTTAGGCTTGTTGTGGAGCGGCTCCTACGAGCAGTACTTC. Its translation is CASSLGLLWSGSYEQYF.

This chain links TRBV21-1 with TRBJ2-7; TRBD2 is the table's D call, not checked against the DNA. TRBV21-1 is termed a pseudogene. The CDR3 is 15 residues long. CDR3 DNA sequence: TGTGCCAGCAGCAAACGGACGGGAGGGATCTACGAGCAGTACTTC. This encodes CASSKRTGGIYEQYF.

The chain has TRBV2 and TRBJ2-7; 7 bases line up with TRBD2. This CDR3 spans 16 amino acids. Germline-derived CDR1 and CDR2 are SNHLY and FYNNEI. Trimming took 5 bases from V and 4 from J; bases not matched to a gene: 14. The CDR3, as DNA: TGTGCCAGCAGTAAAATTCGGGGGGACTACCCATACGAGCAGTACTTC. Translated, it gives CASSKIRGDYPYEQYF. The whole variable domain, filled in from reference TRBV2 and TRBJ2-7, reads EPEVTQTPSHQVTQMGQEVILRCVPISNHLYFYWYRQILGQKVEFLVSFYNNEISEKSEIFDDQFSVERPDGSNFTLKIRSTKLEDSAMYFCASSKIRGDYPYEQYFGPGTRLTVT.

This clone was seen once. CDR3 nucleotides: TGTGCCAGCAGCTTGGCTCAGGGAGCCCAGGGGGGCGAGCAGTACTTC. Protein: CASSLAQGAQGGEQYF. This sequence joins TRBV5-4 and TRBJ2-7, with D possibly matching TRBD1 (7 bases). The CDR3 covers 16 residues. Germline assignment: CDR1 SGHNT and CDR2 YYREEE (reference sequence). Deletions cut 0 bases from V and 6 bases from J, with 19 bases between.

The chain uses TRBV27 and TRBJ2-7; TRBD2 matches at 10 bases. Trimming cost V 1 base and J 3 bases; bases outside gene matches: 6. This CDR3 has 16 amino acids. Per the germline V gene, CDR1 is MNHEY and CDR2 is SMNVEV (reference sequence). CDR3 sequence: CASSLWVAGGRYEQYF. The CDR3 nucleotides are TGTGCCAGCAGTTTATGGGTAGCGGGAGGTCGCTACGAGCAGTACTTC.

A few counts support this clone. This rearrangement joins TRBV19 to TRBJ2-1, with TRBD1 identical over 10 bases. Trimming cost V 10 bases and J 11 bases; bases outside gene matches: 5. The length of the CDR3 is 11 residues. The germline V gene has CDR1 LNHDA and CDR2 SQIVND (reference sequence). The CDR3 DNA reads TGTGCCACCGGGACAGGGGATCAGCAGTTCTTC. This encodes CATGTGDQQFF.